Listed below are T cell receptor beta chains from one sample, sequenced in a study of T cells in localized non-small cell lung cancer. Libraries were prepared by immunoSEQ multiplex PCR; TCRdb keeps only in-frame clonotypes and omits some of them. The table includes approximately 2,400 clones, around 25% detected once. The specimen comprised normal lung tissue next to the tumor, sampled before any cancer treatment. The receptors originated from a man aged 35-69 years with stage II lung adenocarcinoma. Each CDR3 is given with its conserved first and last residue.

v_call,j_call,cdr3_aa
TRBV6-8,TRBJ1-2,CASSYQGSYGYTF
TRBV9,TRBJ1-6,CASSVGPGNSPLHF
TRBV6-8,TRBJ1-1,CASILGYGTEAFF
TRBV29-1,TRBJ1-1,CSVPPPQGFMNTEAFF
TRBV28,TRBJ1-1,CASSFPLGGESEAFF
TRBV8-2,TRBJ2-1,CASSPRRGGNEQFF
TRBV15,TRBJ1-1,CATSRDRSGGSEAFF
TRBV29-1,TRBJ1-5,CSVELGQGSQPQHF
TRBV19,TRBJ1-1,CASSVQPLPGRVNTEAFF
TRBV5-1,TRBJ1-3,CASSLTPDSIGNTIYF
TRBV28,TRBJ2-1,CASLPAGSYNEQFF
TRBV9,TRBJ1-2,CASSASGQANYGYTF
TRBV9,TRBJ2-2,CASSVATPRSAGELFF
TRBV19,TRBJ2-5,CASSPGRGMARETQYF
TRBV6-8,TRBJ1-2,CASSGDSYPNYGYTF
TRBV27,TRBJ2-3,CASSYSGGQRTSVGTQYF
TRBV18,TRBJ2-1,CASSPRTSGGLGGNEQFF
TRBV6-8,TRBJ1-3,CASSVTQGASGNTIYF
TRBV10-2,TRBJ2-3,CASSEEGASGDTQYF
TRBV6-8,TRBJ1-2,CASRPSGTGYGYTF
TRBV29-1,TRBJ1-1,CSVEGGRTQAEAFF